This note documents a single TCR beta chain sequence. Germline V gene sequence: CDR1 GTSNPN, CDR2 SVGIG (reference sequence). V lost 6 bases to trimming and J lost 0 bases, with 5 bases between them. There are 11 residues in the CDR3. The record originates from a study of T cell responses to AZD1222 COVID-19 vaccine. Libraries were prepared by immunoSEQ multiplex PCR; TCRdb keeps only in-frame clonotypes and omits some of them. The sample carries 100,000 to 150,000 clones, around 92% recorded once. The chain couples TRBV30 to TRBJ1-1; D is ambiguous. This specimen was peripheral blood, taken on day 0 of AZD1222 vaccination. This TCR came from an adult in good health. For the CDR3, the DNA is TGTGCCTGCTCGATGAACACTGAAGCTTTCTTT. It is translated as CACSMNTEAFF.